This T cell receptor beta chain appears in the sequencing data of a study of naive and memory T cell subsets. Broader study findings: Potentially, T cell activation and differentiation skew this RNA-based measurement. More TCRs at tuberculin sites were read as hypersensitivity T cell infiltration.

Treatment meaning: skin biopsy from PPD injection site in Mantoux-positive individual. The library had UMIs added by 3' ligation of an oligonucleotide to TCR cDNA. This clonotype has at least ten counts. Its antigen is as yet unknown. Germline loops: CDR1 LNHDA, CDR2 SQIVND (reference sequence). The CDR3 sequence is 19 residues long. J gave up 0 bases and V 1 base, and 10 bases lay outside the gene matches. The SP2 primer and nested alpha and beta constant region primers amplified ligated cDNA in four rounds. TCRdb re-analysed the UMI-ligation and nested PCR reads in MiXCR, keeping a single row per CDR3 protein. In the table there are around 33,000 distinct CDR3 sequences, approximately 7.1% of which are singletons.

The specimen comprised skin, sampled from a tuberculin skin test site. The receptor comes from an adult in good health. The chain has TRBV19 and TRBJ1-5; 9 positions match TRBD1. CDR3 amino acids: CASSIVVGQGILSNQPQHF. The CDR3 DNA follows: TGTGCCAGTAGTATAGTAGTTGGACAGGGGATACTTAGCAATCAGCCCCAGCATTTT.